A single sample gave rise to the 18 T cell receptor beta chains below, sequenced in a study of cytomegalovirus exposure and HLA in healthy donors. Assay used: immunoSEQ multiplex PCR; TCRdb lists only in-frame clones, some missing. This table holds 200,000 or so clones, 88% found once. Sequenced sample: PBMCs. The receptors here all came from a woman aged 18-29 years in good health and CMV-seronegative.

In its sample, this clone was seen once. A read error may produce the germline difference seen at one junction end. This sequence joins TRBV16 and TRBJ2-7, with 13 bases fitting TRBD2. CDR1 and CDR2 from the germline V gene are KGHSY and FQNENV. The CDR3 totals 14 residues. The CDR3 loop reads CASSPSSTSGRPLF. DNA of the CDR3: TGTGCCAGCAGCCCCAGCTCGACTAGCGGGAGGCCCCTCTTC.

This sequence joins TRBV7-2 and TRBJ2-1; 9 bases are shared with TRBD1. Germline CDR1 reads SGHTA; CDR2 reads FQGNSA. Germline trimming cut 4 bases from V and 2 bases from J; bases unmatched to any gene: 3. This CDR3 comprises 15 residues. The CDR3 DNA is TGTGCCAGCAGCTACGGACAGGGGCCCTACAATGAGCAGTTCTTC. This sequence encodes CASSYGQGPYNEQFF.

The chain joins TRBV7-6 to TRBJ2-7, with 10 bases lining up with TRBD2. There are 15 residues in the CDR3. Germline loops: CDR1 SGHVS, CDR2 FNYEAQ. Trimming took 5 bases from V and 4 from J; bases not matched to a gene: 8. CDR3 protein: CASSEGSGRAYEQYF. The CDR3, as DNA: TGTGCCAGCAGCGAAGGAAGCGGGAGGGCTTACGAGCAGTACTTC.

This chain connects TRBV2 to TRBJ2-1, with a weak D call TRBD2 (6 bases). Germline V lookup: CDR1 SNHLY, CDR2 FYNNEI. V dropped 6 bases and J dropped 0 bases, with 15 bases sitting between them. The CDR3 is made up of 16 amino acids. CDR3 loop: CASSPEGLRSYNEQFF. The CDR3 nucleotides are TGTGCCAGCAGCCCTGAGGGACTTCGCTCCTACAATGAGCAGTTCTTC.

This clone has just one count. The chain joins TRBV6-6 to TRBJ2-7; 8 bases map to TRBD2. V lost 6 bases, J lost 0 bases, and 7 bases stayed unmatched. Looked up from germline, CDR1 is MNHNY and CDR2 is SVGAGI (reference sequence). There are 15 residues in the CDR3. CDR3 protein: CASRNPGGTSYEQYF. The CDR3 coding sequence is TGTGCCAGCAGAAACCCGGGGGGGACCTCCTACGAGCAGTACTTC.

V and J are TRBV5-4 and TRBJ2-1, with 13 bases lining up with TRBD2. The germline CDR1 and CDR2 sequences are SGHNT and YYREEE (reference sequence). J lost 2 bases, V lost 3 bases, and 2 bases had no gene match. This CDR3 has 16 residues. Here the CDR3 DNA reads TGTGCCAGCAGCTCCGGGACTAGCGGGGCCTACAATGAGCAGTTCTTC. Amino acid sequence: CASSSGTSGAYNEQFF.

The CDR3 region is CASSLSLGSDNEQFF. The CDR3, as DNA: TGTGCCAGCAGTTTATCGCTCGGGAGTGACAATGAGCAGTTCTTC. This rearrangement joins TRBV27 to TRBJ2-1, with a tentative D call TRBD2 (6 bases). This CDR3 contains 15 residues. V shed 0 bases and J shed 5 bases, with 11 bases lying between them. Germline loops: CDR1 MNHEY, CDR2 SMNVEV (reference sequence).

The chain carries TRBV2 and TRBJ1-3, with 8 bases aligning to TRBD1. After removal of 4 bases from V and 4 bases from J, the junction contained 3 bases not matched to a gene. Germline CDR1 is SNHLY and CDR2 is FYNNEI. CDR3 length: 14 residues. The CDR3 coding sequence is TGTGCCAGCAGTGCCAGGGGGCCGGGAAACACCATATATTTT. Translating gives CASSARGPGNTIYF.

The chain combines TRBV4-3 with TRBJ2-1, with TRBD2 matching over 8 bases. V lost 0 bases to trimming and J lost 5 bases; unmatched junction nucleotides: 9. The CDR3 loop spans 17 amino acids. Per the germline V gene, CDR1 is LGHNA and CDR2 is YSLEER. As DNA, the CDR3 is TGCGCCAGCAGCCAAGATCGAACTAGCGGACCTCACAATGAGCAGTTCTTC. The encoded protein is CASSQDRTSGPHNEQFF.

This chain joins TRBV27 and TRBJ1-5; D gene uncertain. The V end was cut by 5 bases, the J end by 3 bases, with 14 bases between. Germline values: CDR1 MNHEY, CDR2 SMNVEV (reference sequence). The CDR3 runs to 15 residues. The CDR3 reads CASSPPPGSNQPQHF. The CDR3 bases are TGTGCCAGCAGTCCGCCGCCCGGGTCCAATCAGCCCCAGCATTTT.

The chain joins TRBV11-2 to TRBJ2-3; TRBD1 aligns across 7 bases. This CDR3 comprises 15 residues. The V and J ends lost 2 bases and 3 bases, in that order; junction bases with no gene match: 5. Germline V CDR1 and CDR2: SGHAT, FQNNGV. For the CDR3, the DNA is TGTGCCAGCAGCTTAAAGGGACAGTCAACAGATACGCAGTATTTT. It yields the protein CASSLKGQSTDTQYF.

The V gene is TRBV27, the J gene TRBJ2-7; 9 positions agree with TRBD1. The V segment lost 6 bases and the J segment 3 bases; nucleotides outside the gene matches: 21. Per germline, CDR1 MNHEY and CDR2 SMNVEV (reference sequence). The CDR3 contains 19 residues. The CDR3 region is CASSSTPGQGKSKHYEQYF. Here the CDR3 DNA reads TGTGCCAGCAGCTCGACCCCGGGACAGGGAAAGTCCAAGCACTACGAGCAGTACTTC.

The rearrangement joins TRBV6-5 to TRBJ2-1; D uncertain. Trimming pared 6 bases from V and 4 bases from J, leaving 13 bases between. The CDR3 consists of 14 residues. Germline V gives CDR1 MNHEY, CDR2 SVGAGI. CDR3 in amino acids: CASSPLAPYNEQFF. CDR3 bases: TGTGCCAGCAGCCCCCTGGCTCCGTACAATGAGCAGTTCTTC.

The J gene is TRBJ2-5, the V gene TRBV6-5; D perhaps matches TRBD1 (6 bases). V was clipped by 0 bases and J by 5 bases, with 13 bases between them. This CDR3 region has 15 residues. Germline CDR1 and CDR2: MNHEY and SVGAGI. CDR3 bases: TGTGCCAGCAGTTACTCGGTTTGGGGGCTTGAGACCCAGTACTTC. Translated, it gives CASSYSVWGLETQYF.

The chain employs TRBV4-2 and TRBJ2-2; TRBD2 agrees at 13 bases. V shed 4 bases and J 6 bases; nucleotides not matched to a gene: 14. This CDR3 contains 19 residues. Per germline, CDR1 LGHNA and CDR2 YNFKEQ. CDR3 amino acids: CASSLGLAGVPGRAGELFF. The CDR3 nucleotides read TGTGCCAGCAGCCTAGGACTAGCGGGAGTACCGGGACGGGCCGGGGAGCTGTTTTTT.

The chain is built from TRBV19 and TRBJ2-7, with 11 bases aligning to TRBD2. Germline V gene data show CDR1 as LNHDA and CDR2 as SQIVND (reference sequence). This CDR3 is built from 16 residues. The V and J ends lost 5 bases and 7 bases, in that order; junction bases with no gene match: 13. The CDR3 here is CASSHRGTSGIGEQYF. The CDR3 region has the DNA TGTGCCAGTAGTCACCGCGGGACTAGCGGAATAGGGGAGCAGTACTTC.

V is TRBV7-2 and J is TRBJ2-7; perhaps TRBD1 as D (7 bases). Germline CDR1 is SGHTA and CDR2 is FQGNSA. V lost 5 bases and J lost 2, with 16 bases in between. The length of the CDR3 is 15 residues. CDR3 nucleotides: TGTGCCAGCAGCGTCGCTGCGGGACAGCCCTACGAGCAGTACTTC. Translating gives CASSVAAGQPYEQYF.

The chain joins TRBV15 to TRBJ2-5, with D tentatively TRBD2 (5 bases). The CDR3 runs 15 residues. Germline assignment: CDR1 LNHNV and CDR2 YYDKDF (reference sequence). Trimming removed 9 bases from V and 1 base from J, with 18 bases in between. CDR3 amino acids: CATSVGEVSQETQYF. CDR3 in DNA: TGTGCCACATCAGTCGGGGAAGTAAGCCAAGAGACCCAGTACTTC.